Listed below are T cell receptor beta chains from one sample, sequenced in a study of T-cell reconstitution after alpha-beta-depleted transplantation in children. TCRdb redid the calling of the PCR reads with MiXCR, one entry per CDR3 protein. The profile covers some 840,000 distinct CDR3 sequences, with around 17% appearing a single time and about 4.6% taken by the ten largest. The sequencing used PBMCs, mostly from graft donor cells, collected 360 days after TCRalphabeta/CD19-depleted stem cell transplant. The source is a male patient aged 10 to 17 who had a stem cell transplant for acute lymphoblastic leukemia, so the T cells may come from the graft donor. CDR3s include the opening cysteine and the closing phenylalanine or tryptophan. The D gene is left open where the match is weak. Rows give clone size only sometimes, using once, few, many, or a class for an expanded clone.

>TRBJ2-3|15|TRBV10-1|.|TRBD1
CASSGGQGETDTQYF
TGCGCCAGCAGTGGGGGACAGGGCGAGACAGATACGCAGTATTTT
>TRBJ2-3|15|TRBV18|few|TRBD1
CASSPDRDSTDTQYF
TGTGCCAGCTCACCAGACAGGGATAGCACAGATACGCAGTATTTT
>TRBJ1-1|15|TRBV7-9|few|.
CASSAWVTMNTEAFF
TGTGCCAGCAGCGCTTGGGTCACCATGAACACTGAAGCTTTCTTT
>TRBJ1-1|15|TRBV7-6|.|.
CASSPKRVANTEAFF
TGTGCCAGCAGCCCTAAGAGGGTCGCGAACACTGAAGCTTTCTTT
>TRBJ1-3|14|TRBV29-1|.|.
CSVAGPGLGNTIYF
TGCAGCGTTGCCGGGCCAGGCCTCGGAAACACCATATATTTT
>TRBJ2-3|12|TRBV2|few|.
CASMNMGDTQYF
TGTGCCAGCATGAACATGGGCGATACGCAGTATTTT
>TRBJ1-6|15|TRBV20-1|.|TRBD1
CSARTGVAYNSPLHF
TGCAGTGCTAGGACAGGGGTTGCCTATAATTCACCCCTCCACTTT
>TRBJ2-1|17|TRBV27|few|TRBD2
CASSPRPGLAFVDEQFF
TGTGCCAGCAGTCCCCGACCGGGACTAGCGTTTGTGGATGAGCAGTTCTTC
>TRBJ2-6|17|TRBV9|.|.
CASSVSVTASGANVLTF
TGTGCCAGCAGCGTCTCGGTGACAGCCTCTGGGGCCAACGTCCTGACTTTC
>TRBJ2-3|14|TRBV12-3/TRBV12-4|few|TRBD2
CASTPSGRADTQYF
TGTGCCAGCACCCCTAGCGGGAGAGCAGATACGCAGTATTTT
>TRBJ2-1|16|TRBV12-3/TRBV12-4|few|TRBD2
CASSFKGLAGGREQFF
TGTGCCAGCAGTTTCAAGGGACTAGCGGGAGGTAGGGAGCAGTTCTTC
>TRBJ2-5|16|TRBV7-3|.|TRBD2
CASSLMGTSTQETQYF
TGTGCCAGCAGCTTAATGGGGACTAGTACCCAAGAGACCCAGTACTTC
>TRBJ2-7|13|TRBV9|few|.
CASSVVGGGEQYF
TGTGCCAGCAGCGTAGTTGGGGGAGGCGAGCAGTACTTC
>TRBJ2-7|13|TRBV12-3/TRBV12-4|.|TRBD2
CASNWGRGYEQYF
TGTGCCAGCAACTGGGGGAGGGGATACGAGCAGTACTTC
>TRBJ1-4|15|TRBV5-6|.|.
CASSYRLTGNEKLFF
TGTGCCAGCAGCTATCGACTGACCGGGAATGAAAAACTGTTTTTT
>TRBJ2-3|11|TRBV20-1|few|.
CSARDNAAQYF
TGCAGTGCTAGAGATAATGCGGCGCAGTATTTT
>TRBJ2-3|13|TRBV20-1|few|.
CSARDRGSDTQYF
TGCAGTGCTAGAGATAGGGGGTCAGATACGCAGTATTTT
>TRBJ1-6|17|TRBV29-1|few|.
CSVDLLPGDSYNSPLHF
TGCAGCGTTGATCTTTTACCAGGGGACTCCTATAATTCACCCCTCCACTTT
>TRBJ2-2|18|TRBV20-1|.|TRBD1
CSARLPRTGGLNTGELFF
TGCAGTGCTAGACTCCCTAGGACAGGGGGCCTAAACACCGGGGAGCTGTTTTTT
>TRBJ2-7|15|TRBV28|few|.
CASSLLKGVTYEQYF
TGTGCCAGCAGTTTACTAAAGGGGGTAACCTACGAGCAGTACTTC
>TRBJ2-5|16|TRBV5-1|once|.
CASSERTGVGQETQYF
TGCGCCAGCAGCGAAAGGACGGGTGTAGGGCAAGAGACCCAGTACTTC
>TRBJ2-7|13|TRBV2|once|.
CASRQGRTYEQYF
TGTGCCAGCAGGCAGGGTAGGACCTACGAGCAGTACTTC
>TRBJ2-3|13|TRBV6-1|few|.
CASRSTSTDTQYF
TGTGCCAGCAGATCGACTAGCACAGATACGCAGTATTTT
>TRBJ2-5|15|TRBV9|.|TRBD1
CASSGYYRGQETQYF
TGTGCCAGCAGCGGATACTACAGGGGCCAAGAGACCCAGTACTTC
>TRBJ1-5|15|TRBV5-5|many|.
CASSPLLGISQPQHF
TGTGCCAGCAGCCCTTTACTGGGGATAAGCCAGCCCCAGCATTTT
>TRBJ2-1|14|TRBV5-4|few|.
CASSFVDIYNEQFF
TGTGCCAGCAGCTTTGTCGACATTTACAATGAGCAGTTCTTC
>TRBJ2-7|17|TRBV27|few|.
CASSLSIERVRGYEQYF
TGTGCCAGCAGTTTATCGATTGAGAGGGTGAGGGGCTACGAGCAGTACTTC
>TRBJ1-5|17|TRBV11-3|.|.
CASSFQHRSYSNQPQHF
TGTGCCAGCAGCTTCCAGCACCGCAGCTATAGCAATCAGCCCCAGCATTTT
>TRBJ2-3|15|TRBV10-3|.|TRBD2
CAISEGLAVTDTQYF
TGTGCCATCAGTGAAGGACTAGCGGTCACAGATACGCAGTATTTT
>TRBJ1-2|14|TRBV7-3|once|TRBD1
CASSFQRTGHGYTF
TGTGCCAGCAGCTTCCAACGGACAGGGCATGGCTACACCTTC
>TRBJ2-7|16|TRBV29-1|few|TRBD2
CSAEGTSGTLTYEQYF
TGCAGCGCTGAGGGCACTAGCGGGACGTTAACCTACGAGCAGTACTTC
>TRBJ2-3|14|TRBV7-9|.|.
CASSTQQSTDTQYF
TGTGCCAGCAGCACGCAACAGAGCACAGATACGCAGTATTTT
>TRBJ2-1|13|TRBV11-2|many|.
CASSLAGLNEQFF
TGTGCCAGCAGCTTAGCTGGTTTGAATGAGCAGTTCTTC
>TRBJ1-5|13|TRBV30|.|.
CAWSDDGNQPQHF
TGTGCCTGGAGTGATGACGGCAATCAGCCCCAGCATTTT
>TRBJ1-2|16|TRBV5-1|.|.
CASSLGSPVTNYGYTF
TGCGCCAGCAGCTTGGGATCGCCAGTCACTAACTATGGCTACACCTTC
>TRBJ2-7|11|TRBV7-9|.|.
CASTGSYEQYF
TGTGCCAGCACCGGTTCCTACGAGCAGTACTTC
>TRBJ2-1|15|TRBV7-9|.|.
CASSLRAKGYNEQFF
TGTGCCAGCAGCTTAAGGGCCAAAGGGTACAATGAGCAGTTCTTC
>TRBJ1-6|16|TRBV7-2|.|.
CASSLAGPGLNSPLHF
TGTGCCAGCAGCTTAGCGGGTCCAGGGCTTAATTCACCCCTCCACTTT
>TRBJ2-3|9|TRBV11-2|.|.
CASSFGRDF
TGTGCCAGCAGCTTTGGCCGAGATTTT
>TRBJ2-1|17|TRBV6-5|.|TRBD2
CASSYLGLAGGYNEQFF
TGTGCCAGCAGTTACCTGGGACTAGCGGGAGGGTACAATGAGCAGTTCTTC
>TRBJ2-4|18|TRBV11-2|few|.
CASSLDRNGLLAKNIQYF
TGTGCCAGCAGCTTAGACAGGAACGGTCTTTTAGCCAAAAACATTCAGTACTTC
>TRBJ1-4|12|TRBV20-1|few|.
CSAPPGGEKLFF
TGCAGTGCGCCACCGGGAGGCGAAAAACTGTTTTTT
>TRBJ2-5|16|TRBV6-5|few|TRBD2
CASSYPAGLGEETQYF
TGTGCCAGCAGTTACCCAGCGGGACTAGGAGAAGAGACCCAGTACTTC
>TRBJ1-6|15|TRBV21-1|.|.
CASSKMGQGGSPLHF
TGTGCCAGCAGCAAAATGGGCCAGGGAGGATCACCCCTCCACTTT
>TRBJ2-7|14|TRBV19|.|.
CASSITSATYEQYF
TGTGCCAGTAGTATCACATCAGCAACCTACGAGCAGTACTTC
>TRBJ1-4|15|TRBV18|few|TRBD1
CASSPQGAANEKLFF
TGTGCCAGCTCACCGCAGGGGGCAGCTAATGAAAAACTGTTTTTT
>TRBJ2-5|16|TRBV12-3/TRBV12-4|few|TRBD1
CASSLPQGQSQETQYF
TGTGCCAGCAGTTTACCCCAGGGACAGAGTCAAGAGACCCAGTACTTC
>TRBJ2-7|12|TRBV29-1|.|.
CSVVADSYEQYF
TGCAGCGTGGTAGCGGACTCCTACGAGCAGTACTTC
>TRBJ2-5|11|TRBV5-1|few|.
CASTRAETQYF
TGCGCCAGCACGCGGGCGGAGACCCAGTACTTC
>TRBJ2-1|14|TRBV29-1|many|TRBD1
CSVETGTGPNEQFF
TGCAGCGTTGAGACCGGGACAGGGCCTAATGAGCAGTTCTTC
>TRBJ2-7|15|TRBV7-9|many|TRBD2
CASSLVGGRALEQYF
TGTGCCAGCAGCCTCGTGGGGGGGAGGGCCTTGGAGCAGTACTTC
>TRBJ2-1|16|TRBV7-3|.|TRBD2
CASSPQPGLAGDEQFF
TGTGCCAGCAGTCCGCAACCGGGACTAGCGGGAGATGAGCAGTTCTTC
>TRBJ2-1|14|TRBV6-5|many|.
CASSYSQAGNEQFF
TGTGCCAGCAGTTACTCCCAGGCGGGGAACGAGCAGTTCTTC
>TRBJ2-5|15|TRBV29-1|.|.
CSVEDRGRRQETQYF
TGCAGCGTTGAAGATCGAGGCAGGAGGCAAGAGACCCAGTACTTC
>TRBJ2-4|16|TRBV7-3|few|TRBD2
CASSEITSGAKNIQYF
TGTGCCAGCAGCGAAATCACTAGCGGGGCCAAAAACATTCAGTACTTC
>TRBJ2-7|15|TRBV12-3/TRBV12-4|.|.
CASSLDRAGPYEQYF
TGTGCCAGCAGTTTAGACCGAGCGGGTCCCTACGAGCAGTACTTC
>TRBJ1-6|16|TRBV7-8|many|.
CASRLRGGGYNSPLHF
TGTGCCAGCAGGCTACGGGGGGGCGGCTATAATTCACCCCTCCACTTT
>TRBJ1-5|16|TRBV13|.|.
CASSLGGHPSNQPQHF
TGTGCCAGCAGCTTAGGGGGACACCCAAGCAATCAGCCCCAGCATTTT
>TRBJ2-2|15|TRBV25-1|.|.
CASGATRGFTGELFF
TGTGCCAGCGGTGCTACCAGGGGATTCACCGGGGAGCTGTTTTTT
>TRBJ2-5|17|TRBV21-1|many|.
CASSKGADRGRGETQYF
TGTGCCAGCAGCAAAGGAGCCGACAGGGGGAGAGGGGAGACCCAGTACTTC